The clone carrying this T cell receptor beta chain was detected a few times. Its antigen is still unknown. These data belong to a study of T cells in Graves' hyperthyroidism and ophthalmopathy. Background on the study: Any treatment followed the collection of peripheral blood at initial diagnosis.

From more than 9 ml of fresh peripheral blood, PBMCs were isolated. Regions amplified from RNA transcripts were the TCR beta CDR3 regions. A first-round RT-PCR of the TCR CDR3 used the HTBI primer set. Using its own MiXCR run on the multiplex PCR reads, TCRdb lists one record per CDR3 protein. The profile covers some 600,000 distinct CDR3 sequences, with around 13% appearing a single time and roughly 5.7% taken by the ten largest. Germline-derived CDR1 and CDR2 are SEHNR and FQNEAQ (reference sequence). V was trimmed by 3 bases and J by 11 bases, leaving 16 bases between them. This CDR3 comprises 14 residues. Findings of the study overall: Most thyroid clonotypes expanded above 0.001 were also detected in blood. Median prediction lead before ophthalmopathy onset was 6.5 months with the model.

The sequence came from a woman in her 30s with Graves' hyperthyroidism that later progressed to Graves' ophthalmopathy. The sample taken for sequencing was blood. This sequence joins TRBV7-9 and TRBJ1-4; weak D call: TRBD1 (5 bases). The CDR3 DNA is TGTGCCAGCAGCTTGTGGCAGGGAGGGGAGAAACTGTTTTTT. Its protein product is CASSLWQGGEKLFF.